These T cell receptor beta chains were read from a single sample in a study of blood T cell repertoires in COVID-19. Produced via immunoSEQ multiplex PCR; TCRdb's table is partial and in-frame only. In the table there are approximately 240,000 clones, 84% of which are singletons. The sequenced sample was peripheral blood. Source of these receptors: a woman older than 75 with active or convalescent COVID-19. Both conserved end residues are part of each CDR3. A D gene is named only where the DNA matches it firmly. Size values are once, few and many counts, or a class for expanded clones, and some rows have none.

CDR3 DNA: TGTGCCAGTAGTGCTCCCCCGGGACAGGGGCCCCGCGAGCAGTACTTC
CDR3 protein: CASSAPPGQGPREQYF
CDR3 length: 16
D gene: TRBD1
V gene: TRBV19
clone size: -
J gene: TRBJ2-7

CDR3 DNA: TGTGCCAGCAGCAGTTCCGGGACTGATAATGAAAAACTGTTTTTT
CDR3 protein: CASSSSGTDNEKLFF
CDR3 length: 15
D gene: -
V gene: TRBV5-5
clone size: -
J gene: TRBJ1-4

CDR3 DNA: TGCGCCTCGTCTGCAGGTTACAACTATGGCTACACCTTC
CDR3 protein: CASSAGYNYGYTF
CDR3 length: 13
D gene: -
V gene: TRBV5-1
clone size: -
J gene: TRBJ1-2

CDR3 DNA: TGTGCCAGCAGTTTGAGGTCAAGAGACCCTTATGGCTACACCTTC
CDR3 protein: CASSLRSRDPYGYTF
CDR3 length: 15
D gene: -
V gene: TRBV28
clone size: -
J gene: TRBJ1-2

CDR3 DNA: TGCGCCAGCAGCCAACAGGGGGCGGGGGAGACCCAGTACTTC
CDR3 protein: CASSQQGAGETQYF
CDR3 length: 14
D gene: TRBD1
V gene: TRBV4-1
clone size: -
J gene: TRBJ2-5

CDR3 DNA: TGTGCCAGCAGCCCCGGGAACGTAGCTTTCTTT
CDR3 protein: CASSPGNVAFF
CDR3 length: 11
D gene: -
V gene: TRBV7-9
clone size: -
J gene: TRBJ1-1

CDR3 DNA: TGTGCCAGCAGCGGGTCACAGGGTCGGAGCTCTGGAAACACCATATATTTT
CDR3 protein: CASSGSQGRSSGNTIYF
CDR3 length: 17
D gene: -
V gene: TRBV9
clone size: -
J gene: TRBJ1-3

CDR3 DNA: TGTGCCAGCAGTGAGGACAGGGGGAATCAGCCCCAGCATTTT
CDR3 protein: CASSEDRGNQPQHF
CDR3 length: 14
D gene: TRBD1
V gene: TRBV2
clone size: -
J gene: TRBJ1-5

CDR3 DNA: TGTGCCAGCAGCTTAAACAGGGGGGAGAAAGCTTTCTTT
CDR3 protein: CASSLNRGEKAFF
CDR3 length: 13
D gene: TRBD1
V gene: TRBV7-3
clone size: -
J gene: TRBJ1-1

CDR3 DNA: TGTGCCACCAGCCCTAGCGGGAGCCCTGAGCAGTTCTTC
CDR3 protein: CATSPSGSPEQFF
CDR3 length: 13
D gene: TRBD2
V gene: TRBV24-1
clone size: -
J gene: TRBJ2-1

CDR3 DNA: TGTGCCAGCAGTTTAGGCATTTTTGGAGGGAATAATTCACCCCTCCACTTT
CDR3 protein: CASSLGIFGGNNSPLHF
CDR3 length: 17
D gene: -
V gene: TRBV7-2
clone size: -
J gene: TRBJ1-6

CDR3 DNA: TGTGCCAGCAGCCCCCTGGACAGGGACCACGAGCAGTACTTC
CDR3 protein: CASSPLDRDHEQYF
CDR3 length: 14
D gene: TRBD1
V gene: TRBV7-8
clone size: once
J gene: TRBJ2-7

CDR3 DNA: TGCGCCAGCAGCACGCAACAATCTCTTGAGCAGTTCTTC
CDR3 protein: CASSTQQSLEQFF
CDR3 length: 13
D gene: -
V gene: TRBV5-1
clone size: -
J gene: TRBJ2-1

CDR3 DNA: TGTGCCAGCAGCGTAGTGGGGACAGAGCAAGAGACCCAGTACTTC
CDR3 protein: CASSVVGTEQETQYF
CDR3 length: 15
D gene: TRBD1
V gene: TRBV9
clone size: once
J gene: TRBJ2-5

CDR3 DNA: TGCGCCAGCAGCTTGGCAGGGGTCCAAGAGACCCAGTACTTC
CDR3 protein: CASSLAGVQETQYF
CDR3 length: 14
D gene: -
V gene: TRBV5-1
clone size: -
J gene: TRBJ2-5

CDR3 DNA: TGTGCCAGTAGTACCGGGTCGAGCTATGGCTACACCTTC
CDR3 protein: CASSTGSSYGYTF
CDR3 length: 13
D gene: -
V gene: TRBV19
clone size: once
J gene: TRBJ1-2

CDR3 DNA: TGTGCCAGCAGTTCCGACACTTGGCCGTTACAAGCTTTCTTT
CDR3 protein: CASSSDTWPLQAFF
CDR3 length: 14
D gene: -
V gene: TRBV28
clone size: once
J gene: TRBJ1-1

CDR3 DNA: TGTGCCAGCAGCTTGATCGGGCTAGCGGGAACAGATACGCAGTATTTT
CDR3 protein: CASSLIGLAGTDTQYF
CDR3 length: 16
D gene: TRBD2
V gene: TRBV7-2
clone size: once
J gene: TRBJ2-3

CDR3 DNA: TGTGCCAGCAGTTACTCGGGGGCCCGGGTCCGCTCAGATACGCAGTATTTT
CDR3 protein: CASSYSGARVRSDTQYF
CDR3 length: 17
D gene: -
V gene: TRBV6-2/TRBV6-3
clone size: -
J gene: TRBJ2-3

CDR3 DNA: TGTGCCAGCAGCTCCGGACAAGTAACTGAAGCTTTCTTT
CDR3 protein: CASSSGQVTEAFF
CDR3 length: 13
D gene: -
V gene: TRBV7-2
clone size: once
J gene: TRBJ1-1

CDR3 DNA: TGTGCCAGCAGTTACGAGACAGGGGGGAATTCACCCCTCCACTTT
CDR3 protein: CASSYETGGNSPLHF
CDR3 length: 15
D gene: TRBD1
V gene: TRBV6-2/TRBV6-3
clone size: -
J gene: TRBJ1-6

CDR3 DNA: TGTGCCAGCAGCTTGGGGTCAGGGGTAGGTGAGCAGTTCTTC
CDR3 protein: CASSLGSGVGEQFF
CDR3 length: 14
D gene: -
V gene: TRBV5-5
clone size: -
J gene: TRBJ2-1

CDR3 DNA: TGTGCCAGCAGTTACTCAAAAGGACAGGGCTATGGCTACACCTTC
CDR3 protein: CASSYSKGQGYGYTF
CDR3 length: 15
D gene: TRBD1
V gene: TRBV6-6
clone size: -
J gene: TRBJ1-2

CDR3 DNA: TGTGCCAGCAGTCAAATCTACCCCAATCAGCCCCAGCATTTT
CDR3 protein: CASSQIYPNQPQHF
CDR3 length: 14
D gene: -
V gene: TRBV28
clone size: -
J gene: TRBJ1-5

CDR3 DNA: TGTGCCAGCAGCTCCCAAGGAGGAGGCTACACCTTC
CDR3 protein: CASSSQGGGYTF
CDR3 length: 12
D gene: -
V gene: TRBV7-3
clone size: -
J gene: TRBJ1-2

CDR3 DNA: TGTGCCAGCAGCCAATCCTTAACAGCTCACTACGAGCAGTACTTC
CDR3 protein: CASSQSLTAHYEQYF
CDR3 length: 15
D gene: -
V gene: TRBV28
clone size: -
J gene: TRBJ2-7

CDR3 DNA: TGTGCCAGCAGCCCGTGGACAGGCTTCCTCTACGAGCAGTACTTC
CDR3 protein: CASSPWTGFLYEQYF
CDR3 length: 15
D gene: TRBD1
V gene: TRBV7-6
clone size: -
J gene: TRBJ2-7

CDR3 DNA: TGTGCCAGCAGGCAACAGCGGTCCTTCTACAATGAGCAGTTCTTC
CDR3 protein: CASRQQRSFYNEQFF
CDR3 length: 15
D gene: -
V gene: TRBV6-5
clone size: -
J gene: TRBJ2-1

CDR3 DNA: TGTGCCAGCAGAGTAAAGGGAGGGGACACTGAAGCTTTCTTT
CDR3 protein: CASRVKGGDTEAFF
CDR3 length: 14
D gene: -
V gene: TRBV6-5
clone size: -
J gene: TRBJ1-1

CDR3 DNA: TGTGCCAGCTCACCAGACGGAAGGGGTACCGGGGAGCTGTTTTTT
CDR3 protein: CASSPDGRGTGELFF
CDR3 length: 15
D gene: -
V gene: TRBV18
clone size: -
J gene: TRBJ2-2

CDR3 DNA: TGTGCCAGCAGCCCCCGAGGGCTTCCTAGCACAGATACGCAGTATTTT
CDR3 protein: CASSPRGLPSTDTQYF
CDR3 length: 16
D gene: -
V gene: TRBV9
clone size: -
J gene: TRBJ2-3

CDR3 DNA: TGTGCCAGCAGCTTGCAGGGGGTAGGTGAAGCTTTCTTT
CDR3 protein: CASSLQGVGEAFF
CDR3 length: 13
D gene: TRBD1
V gene: TRBV7-9
clone size: -
J gene: TRBJ1-1

CDR3 DNA: TGTGCCAGCAGCGACCCCGGGATAGCTACCTACGAGCAGTACTTC
CDR3 protein: CASSDPGIATYEQYF
CDR3 length: 15
D gene: -
V gene: TRBV6-6
clone size: -
J gene: TRBJ2-7

CDR3 DNA: TGTGCCAGTAGGATGGCAGGGGTAAATGGCTACACCTTC
CDR3 protein: CASRMAGVNGYTF
CDR3 length: 13
D gene: -
V gene: TRBV19
clone size: -
J gene: TRBJ1-2

CDR3 DNA: TGTGCCAGCAGCCCCAGGGGTGGTGGCTACACCTTC
CDR3 protein: CASSPRGGGYTF
CDR3 length: 12
D gene: -
V gene: TRBV3-1/TRBV3-2
clone size: -
J gene: TRBJ1-2

CDR3 DNA: TGTGCCAGCAGAAGAGGACAGGAACACACTGAAGCTTTCTTT
CDR3 protein: CASRRGQEHTEAFF
CDR3 length: 14
D gene: TRBD1
V gene: TRBV5-4
clone size: few
J gene: TRBJ1-1

CDR3 DNA: TGCAGCGTCGGGGGGTTTATTAGCGGGAGGGCCGACACCGGGGAGCTGTTTTTT
CDR3 protein: CSVGGFISGRADTGELFF
CDR3 length: 18
D gene: TRBD2
V gene: TRBV29-1
clone size: -
J gene: TRBJ2-2

CDR3 DNA: TGTGCCAGCACGCGGGTGAACACTGAAGCTTTCTTT
CDR3 protein: CASTRVNTEAFF
CDR3 length: 12
D gene: -
V gene: TRBV7-9
clone size: -
J gene: TRBJ1-1

CDR3 DNA: TGCAGCGTCGAAAGGGACAGTTTACCTGGCGAGCAGTACTTC
CDR3 protein: CSVERDSLPGEQYF
CDR3 length: 14
D gene: TRBD1
V gene: TRBV29-1
clone size: -
J gene: TRBJ2-7

CDR3 DNA: TGTGCCAGCAGCTTAGTAGAGGGCGCCGGGGAGCTGTTTTTT
CDR3 protein: CASSLVEGAGELFF
CDR3 length: 14
D gene: -
V gene: TRBV11-2
clone size: -
J gene: TRBJ2-2

CDR3 DNA: TGTGCCAGCAGCTCCGGGACTAGCGGGCCAGGGGCCCAGTACTTC
CDR3 protein: CASSSGTSGPGAQYF
CDR3 length: 15
D gene: TRBD2
V gene: TRBV7-2
clone size: -
J gene: TRBJ2-5

CDR3 DNA: TGCAGCGTTGGCGGGACTAGCGGGGCTCCCATAGAGCAGTACTTC
CDR3 protein: CSVGGTSGAPIEQYF
CDR3 length: 15
D gene: TRBD2
V gene: TRBV29-1
clone size: -
J gene: TRBJ2-7

CDR3 DNA: TGCGCCAGCAGCTTGGATAACGGGGAGCTGTTTTTT
CDR3 protein: CASSLDNGELFF
CDR3 length: 12
D gene: -
V gene: TRBV5-1
clone size: -
J gene: TRBJ2-2

CDR3 DNA: TGTGCCAGCACCGGCGGGACAGGTTCCAAGAGGGGCTACACCTTC
CDR3 protein: CASTGGTGSKRGYTF
CDR3 length: 15
D gene: TRBD1
V gene: TRBV6-4
clone size: -
J gene: TRBJ1-2

CDR3 DNA: TGTGCCAGCAGCCGCCCTACCAAAGACAATGAGCAGTTCTTC
CDR3 protein: CASSRPTKDNEQFF
CDR3 length: 14
D gene: -
V gene: TRBV5-4
clone size: -
J gene: TRBJ2-1

CDR3 DNA: TGTGCCAGCAGCTTAGTGTCTAGCGGGGCTGGCTACACCTTC
CDR3 protein: CASSLVSSGAGYTF
CDR3 length: 14
D gene: -
V gene: TRBV7-2
clone size: -
J gene: TRBJ1-2

CDR3 DNA: TGCGCCAGCAGCTTGGACAGACAGGGTATTGAGCAGTTCTTC
CDR3 protein: CASSLDRQGIEQFF
CDR3 length: 14
D gene: TRBD1
V gene: TRBV5-1
clone size: -
J gene: TRBJ2-1

CDR3 DNA: TGTGCCAGCAGTGGCAGGGGACGGAACACCGGGGAGCTGTTTTTT
CDR3 protein: CASSGRGRNTGELFF
CDR3 length: 15
D gene: -
V gene: TRBV2
clone size: few
J gene: TRBJ2-2

CDR3 DNA: TGTGCCAGCAGCTTAGAAAGGCTCAGGGGAGAGACCCAGTACTTC
CDR3 protein: CASSLERLRGETQYF
CDR3 length: 15
D gene: -
V gene: TRBV7-6
clone size: few
J gene: TRBJ2-5